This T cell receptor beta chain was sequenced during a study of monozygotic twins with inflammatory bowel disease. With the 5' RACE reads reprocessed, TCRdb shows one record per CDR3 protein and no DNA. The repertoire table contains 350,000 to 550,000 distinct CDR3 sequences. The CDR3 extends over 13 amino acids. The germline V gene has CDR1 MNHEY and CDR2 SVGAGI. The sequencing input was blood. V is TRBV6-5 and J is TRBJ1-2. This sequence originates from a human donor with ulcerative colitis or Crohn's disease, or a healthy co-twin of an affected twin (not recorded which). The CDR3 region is CASSQAMFYGYTF.